This record covers a single T cell receptor (beta chain). This sample stems from a study of blood T cell repertoires in COVID-19. Study background: Spain, Italy and the United States supplied samples that represented acute and convalescent COVID-19. Sources were T cells, B-cell-depleted T cells, or PBMCs; the material itself was cDNA or gDNA.

There are 15 residues in the CDR3. Trimming removed 7 bases from V and 0 bases from J; junction bases left unmatched: 5. Germline V gene lookup returns CDR1 SGHNT and CDR2 YYREEE (reference sequence). As handled by the study authors: The authors estimated nucleated cell counts from reference gene primer amplification. Here immunoSEQ multiplex PCR was the method, and the copy in TCRdb shows in-frame clones only, minus some. V and J calls and clone size are as listed in that table; D and trimming were resolved from the DNA. The sample lists 250,000 to 300,000 clones, 88% seen once, with roughly 10% in the top ten. Seattle patients were enrolled while actively infected and followed longitudinally.

The chain links TRBV5-4 to TRBJ2-1, with 9 bases fitting TRBD2. What was sequenced was peripheral blood. The receptor was isolated from a woman between 70 and 85 years old with COVID-19, enrolled during active disease. The CDR3 coding sequence is TGTGCCAGCGGCGCGGGAGGGAGCTCCTACAATGAGCAGTTCTTC. Translating gives CASGAGGSSYNEQFF.